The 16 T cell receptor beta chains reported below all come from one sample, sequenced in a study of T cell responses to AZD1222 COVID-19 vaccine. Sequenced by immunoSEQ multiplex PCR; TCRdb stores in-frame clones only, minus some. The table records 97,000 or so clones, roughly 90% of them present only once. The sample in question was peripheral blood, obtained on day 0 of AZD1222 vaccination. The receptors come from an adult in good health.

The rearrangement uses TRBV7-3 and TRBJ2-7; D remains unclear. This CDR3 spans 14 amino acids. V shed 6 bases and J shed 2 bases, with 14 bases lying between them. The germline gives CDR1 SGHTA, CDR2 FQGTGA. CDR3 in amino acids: CASRPDTNTYEQYF. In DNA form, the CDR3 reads TGTGCCAGCAGACCGGATACTAACACCTACGAGCAGTACTTC.

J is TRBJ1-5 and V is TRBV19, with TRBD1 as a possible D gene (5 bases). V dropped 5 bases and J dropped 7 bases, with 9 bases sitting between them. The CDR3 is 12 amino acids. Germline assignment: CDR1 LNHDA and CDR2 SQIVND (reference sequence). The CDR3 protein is CASSGRQQPQHF. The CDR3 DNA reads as TGTGCCAGTAGTGGGCGACAGCAGCCCCAGCATTTT.

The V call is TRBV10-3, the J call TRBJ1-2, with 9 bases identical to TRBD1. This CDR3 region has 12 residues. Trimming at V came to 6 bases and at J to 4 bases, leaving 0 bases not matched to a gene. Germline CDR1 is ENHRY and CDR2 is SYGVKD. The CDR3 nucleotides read TGTGCCATCAGGACAGGGGGCTATGGCTACACCTTC. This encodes CAIRTGGYGYTF.

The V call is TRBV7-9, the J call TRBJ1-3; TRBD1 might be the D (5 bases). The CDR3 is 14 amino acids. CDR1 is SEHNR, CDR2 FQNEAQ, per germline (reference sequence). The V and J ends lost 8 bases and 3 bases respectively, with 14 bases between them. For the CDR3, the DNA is TGTGCCAGCGACTCAGGGCTAAGTGGAAACACCATATATTTT. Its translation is CASDSGLSGNTIYF.

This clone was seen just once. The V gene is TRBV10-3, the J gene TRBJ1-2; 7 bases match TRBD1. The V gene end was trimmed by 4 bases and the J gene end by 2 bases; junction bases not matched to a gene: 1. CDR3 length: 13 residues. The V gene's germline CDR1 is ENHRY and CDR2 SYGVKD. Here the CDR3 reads CAISGDRNYGYTF. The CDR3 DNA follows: TGTGCCATCAGTGGGGACAGAAACTATGGCTACACCTTC.

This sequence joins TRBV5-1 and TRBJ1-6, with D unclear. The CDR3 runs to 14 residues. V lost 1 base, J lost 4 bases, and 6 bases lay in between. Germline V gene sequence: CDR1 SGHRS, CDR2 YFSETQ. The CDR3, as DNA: TGCGCCAGCAGCTTGATCGAGTATAATTCACCCCTCCACTTT. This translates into CASSLIEYNSPLHF.

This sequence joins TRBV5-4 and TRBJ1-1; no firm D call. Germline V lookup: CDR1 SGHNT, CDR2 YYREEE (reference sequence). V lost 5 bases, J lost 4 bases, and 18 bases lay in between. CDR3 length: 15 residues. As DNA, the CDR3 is TGTGCCAGCAGGGTCGGTGATGAGTGGTCCACTGAAGCTTTCTTT. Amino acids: CASRVGDEWSTEAFF.

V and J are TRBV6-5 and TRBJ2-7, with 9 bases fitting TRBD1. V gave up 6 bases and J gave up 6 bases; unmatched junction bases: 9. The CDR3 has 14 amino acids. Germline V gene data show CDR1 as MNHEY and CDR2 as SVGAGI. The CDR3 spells CASRGHDRGGEQYF. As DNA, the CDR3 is TGTGCCAGCAGAGGGCACGACAGGGGGGGCGAGCAGTACTTC.

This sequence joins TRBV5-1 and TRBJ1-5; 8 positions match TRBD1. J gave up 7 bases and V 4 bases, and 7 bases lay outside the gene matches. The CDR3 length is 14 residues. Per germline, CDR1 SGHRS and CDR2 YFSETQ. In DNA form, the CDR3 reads TGCGCCAGCAGCATAGGACAGGGAGGACAGCCCCAGCATTTT. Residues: CASSIGQGGQPQHF.

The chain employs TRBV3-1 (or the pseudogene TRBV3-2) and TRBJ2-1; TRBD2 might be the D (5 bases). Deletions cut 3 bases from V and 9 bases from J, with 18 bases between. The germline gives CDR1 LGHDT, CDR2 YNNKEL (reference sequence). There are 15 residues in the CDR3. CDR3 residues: CASSQRGSATGEQFF. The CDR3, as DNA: TGTGCCAGCAGCCAGAGAGGGTCCGCTACGGGTGAGCAGTTCTTC.

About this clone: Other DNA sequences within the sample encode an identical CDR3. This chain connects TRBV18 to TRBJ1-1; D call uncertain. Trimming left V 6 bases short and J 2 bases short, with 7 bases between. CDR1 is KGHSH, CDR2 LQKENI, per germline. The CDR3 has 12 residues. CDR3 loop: CASSPGNTEAFF. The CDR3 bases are TGTGCCAGCTCCCCCGGAAACACTGAAGCTTTCTTT.

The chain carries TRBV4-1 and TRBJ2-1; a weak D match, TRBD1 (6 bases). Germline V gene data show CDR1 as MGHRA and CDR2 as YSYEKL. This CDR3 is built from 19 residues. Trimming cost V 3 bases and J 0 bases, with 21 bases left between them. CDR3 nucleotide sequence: TGCGCCAGCAGCCATCCCGGGACAAAACTGGGCAGCTCCTACAATGAGCAGTTCTTC. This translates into CASSHPGTKLGSSYNEQFF.

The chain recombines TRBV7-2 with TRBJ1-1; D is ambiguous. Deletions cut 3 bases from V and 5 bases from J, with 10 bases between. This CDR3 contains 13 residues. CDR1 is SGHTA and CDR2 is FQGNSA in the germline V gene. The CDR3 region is CASSFLEGTEAFF. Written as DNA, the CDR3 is TGTGCCAGCAGCTTCCTAGAAGGAACTGAAGCTTTCTTT.

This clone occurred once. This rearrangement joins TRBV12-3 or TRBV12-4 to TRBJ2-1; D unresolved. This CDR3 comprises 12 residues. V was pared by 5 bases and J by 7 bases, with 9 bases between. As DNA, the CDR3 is TGTGCCAGCAGTATCCTTAGTAATGAGCAGTTCTTC. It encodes CASSILSNEQFF.

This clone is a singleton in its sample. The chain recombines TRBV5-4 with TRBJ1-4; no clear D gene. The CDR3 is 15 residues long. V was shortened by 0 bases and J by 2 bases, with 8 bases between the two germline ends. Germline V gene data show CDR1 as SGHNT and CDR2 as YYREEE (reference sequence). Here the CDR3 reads CASSLGSGTNEKLFF. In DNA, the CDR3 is TGTGCCAGCAGCTTGGGGTCGGGTACTAATGAAAAACTGTTTTTT.

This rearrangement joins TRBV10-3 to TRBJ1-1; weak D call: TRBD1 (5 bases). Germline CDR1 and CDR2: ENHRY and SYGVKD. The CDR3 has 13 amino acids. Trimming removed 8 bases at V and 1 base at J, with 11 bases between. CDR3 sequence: CAILGEGNTEAFF. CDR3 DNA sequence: TGTGCCATCTTGGGGGAGGGGAACACTGAAGCTTTCTTT.